Listed here is a single T cell receptor (beta chain). The data belong to a study of glioma-infiltrating T cells after dendritic cell vaccination. Assay used: immunoSEQ multiplex PCR; TCRdb lists only in-frame clones, some missing. The sample has about 50,000 clones, roughly 90% seen once. Time point indicated: after dendritic cell vaccination, including at tumor progression/relapse. Selection required adequate fresh-frozen tumor tissue plus more than two years' survival data. PBMC sampling occurred before vaccination, two weeks after the third dose, and at progression. V shed 3 bases and J shed 3 bases, with 21 bases lying between them. The length of the CDR3 is 17 residues. CDR1 and CDR2 (germline): MDHEN, SYDVKM.

The receptor's source is a human donor with glioblastoma. The sample in question was blood, obtained after dendritic cell vaccination. The V gene is TRBV28, the J gene TRBJ2-7, with a possible D match to TRBD2 (5 bases). The CDR3 DNA reads as TGTGCCAGCAGTTTTCCCGGAGGCGGCCACGAGGGCTACGAGCAGTACTTC. It is translated as CASSFPGGGHEGYEQYF.